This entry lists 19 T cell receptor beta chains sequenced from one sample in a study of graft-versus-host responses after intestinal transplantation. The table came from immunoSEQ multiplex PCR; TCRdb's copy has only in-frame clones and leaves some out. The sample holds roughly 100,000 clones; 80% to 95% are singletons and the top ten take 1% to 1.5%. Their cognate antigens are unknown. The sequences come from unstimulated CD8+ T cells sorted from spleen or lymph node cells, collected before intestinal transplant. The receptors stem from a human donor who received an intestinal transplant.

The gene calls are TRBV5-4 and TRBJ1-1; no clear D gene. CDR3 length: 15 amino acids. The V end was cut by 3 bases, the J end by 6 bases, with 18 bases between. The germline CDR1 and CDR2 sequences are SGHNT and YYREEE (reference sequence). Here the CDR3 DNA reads TGTGCCAGCAGCTACTGGGAAATCAAGACTGCTGAAGCTTTCTTT. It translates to CASSYWEIKTAEAFF.

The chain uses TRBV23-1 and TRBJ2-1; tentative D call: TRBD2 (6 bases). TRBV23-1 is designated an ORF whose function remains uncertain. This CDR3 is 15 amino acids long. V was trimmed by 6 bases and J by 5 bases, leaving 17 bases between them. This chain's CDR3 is CASREVEGRDNEQFF. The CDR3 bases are TGCGCCAGCAGGGAGGTGGAGGGGCGAGACAATGAGCAGTTCTTC.

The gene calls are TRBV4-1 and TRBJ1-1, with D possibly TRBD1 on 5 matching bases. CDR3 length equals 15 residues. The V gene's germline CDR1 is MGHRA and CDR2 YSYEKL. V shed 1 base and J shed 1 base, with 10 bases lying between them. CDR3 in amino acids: CASSQGRGRNTEAFF. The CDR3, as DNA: TGCGCCAGCAGCCAAGGGAGGGGTCGGAACACTGAAGCTTTCTTT.

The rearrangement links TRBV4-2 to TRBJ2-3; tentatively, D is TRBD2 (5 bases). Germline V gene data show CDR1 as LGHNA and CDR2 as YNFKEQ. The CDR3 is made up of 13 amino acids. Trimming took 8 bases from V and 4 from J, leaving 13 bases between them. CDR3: CASRGPGADTQYF. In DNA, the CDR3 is TGTGCCAGCCGAGGGCCCGGGGCAGATACGCAGTATTTT.

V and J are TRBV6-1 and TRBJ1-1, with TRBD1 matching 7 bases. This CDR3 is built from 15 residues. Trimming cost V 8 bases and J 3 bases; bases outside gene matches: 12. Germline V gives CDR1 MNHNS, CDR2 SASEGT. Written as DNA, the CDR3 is TGTGCCAGCGGACTAACAGGGGAGAGGGACACTGAAGCTTTCTTT. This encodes CASGLTGERDTEAFF.

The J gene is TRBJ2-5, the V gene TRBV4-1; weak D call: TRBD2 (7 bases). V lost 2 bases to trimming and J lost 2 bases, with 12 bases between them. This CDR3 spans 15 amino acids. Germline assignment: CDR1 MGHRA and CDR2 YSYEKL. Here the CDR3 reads CASSQSSGTQETQYF. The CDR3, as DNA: TGCGCCAGCAGCCAATCCAGCGGGACACAAGAGACCCAGTACTTC.

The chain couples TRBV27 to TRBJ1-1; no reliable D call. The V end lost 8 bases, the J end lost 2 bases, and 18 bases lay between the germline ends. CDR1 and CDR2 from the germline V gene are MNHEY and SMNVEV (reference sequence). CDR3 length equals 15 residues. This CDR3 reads CASFPSYSGNTEAFF. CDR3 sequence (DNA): TGTGCCAGCTTCCCGTCGTACAGTGGAAACACTGAAGCTTTCTTT.

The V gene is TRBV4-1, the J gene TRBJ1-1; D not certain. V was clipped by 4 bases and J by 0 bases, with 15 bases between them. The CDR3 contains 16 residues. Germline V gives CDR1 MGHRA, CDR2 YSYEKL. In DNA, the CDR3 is TGCGCCAGCAGCCCTTCAGTAGGCAGATTGAACACTGAAGCTTTCTTT. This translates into CASSPSVGRLNTEAFF.

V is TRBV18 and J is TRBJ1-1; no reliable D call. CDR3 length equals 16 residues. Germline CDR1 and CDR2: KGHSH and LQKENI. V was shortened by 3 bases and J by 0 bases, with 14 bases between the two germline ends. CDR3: CASSPSVSDLNTEAFF. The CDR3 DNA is TGTGCCAGCTCACCCTCGGTGTCCGATCTGAACACTGAAGCTTTCTTT. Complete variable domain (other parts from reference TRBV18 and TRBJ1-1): NAGVMQNPRHLVRRRGQEARLRCSPMKGHSHVYWYRQLPEEGLKFMVYLQKENIIDESGMPKERFSAEFPKEGPSILRIQQVVRGDSAAYFCASSPSVSDLNTEAFFGQGTRLTVV.

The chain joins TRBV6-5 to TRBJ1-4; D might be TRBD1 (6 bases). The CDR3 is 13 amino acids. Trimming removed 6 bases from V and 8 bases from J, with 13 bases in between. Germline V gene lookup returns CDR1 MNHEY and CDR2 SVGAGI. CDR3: CASSSGVREKLFF. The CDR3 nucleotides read TGTGCCAGCAGCTCAGGGGTACGGGAAAAACTGTTTTTT.

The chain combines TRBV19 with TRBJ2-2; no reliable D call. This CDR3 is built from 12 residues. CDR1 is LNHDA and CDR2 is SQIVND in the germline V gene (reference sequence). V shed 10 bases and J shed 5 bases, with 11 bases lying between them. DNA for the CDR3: TGTGCCACAATGGCTCTAACCGGGGAGCTGTTTTTT. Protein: CATMALTGELFF.

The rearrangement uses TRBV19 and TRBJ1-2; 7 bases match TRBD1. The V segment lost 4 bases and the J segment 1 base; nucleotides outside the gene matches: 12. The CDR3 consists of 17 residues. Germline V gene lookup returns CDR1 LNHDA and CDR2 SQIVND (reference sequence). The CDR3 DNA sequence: TGTGCCAGTAGTAACTCACAGGGGCCGCATGATAACTATGGCTACACCTTC. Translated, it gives CASSNSQGPHDNYGYTF.

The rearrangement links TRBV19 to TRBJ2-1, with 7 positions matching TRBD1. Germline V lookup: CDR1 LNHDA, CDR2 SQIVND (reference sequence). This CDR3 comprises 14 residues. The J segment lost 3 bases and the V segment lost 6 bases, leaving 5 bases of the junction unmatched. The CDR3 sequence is CASRPQGVYNEQFF. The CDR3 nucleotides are TGTGCCAGTAGGCCTCAGGGGGTCTACAATGAGCAGTTCTTC.

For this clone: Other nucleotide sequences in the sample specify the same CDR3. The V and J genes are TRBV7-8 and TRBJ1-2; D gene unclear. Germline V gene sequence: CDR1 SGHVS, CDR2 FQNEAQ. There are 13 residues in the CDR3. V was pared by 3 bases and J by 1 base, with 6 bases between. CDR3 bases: TGTGCCAGCAGCTTCGGGAGTAACTATGGCTACACCTTC. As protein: CASSFGSNYGYTF.

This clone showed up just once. DNA for the CDR3: TGTGCCAGCAGCGTAAGTCGGGTTTCCTACGAGCAGTACTTC. It specifies CASSVSRVSYEQYF. J is TRBJ2-7 and V is TRBV9; D is unclear. The CDR3 spans 14 residues. The V end was cut by 1 base, the J end by 1 base, with 9 bases between. The germline CDR1 and CDR2 sequences are SGDLS and YYNGEE.

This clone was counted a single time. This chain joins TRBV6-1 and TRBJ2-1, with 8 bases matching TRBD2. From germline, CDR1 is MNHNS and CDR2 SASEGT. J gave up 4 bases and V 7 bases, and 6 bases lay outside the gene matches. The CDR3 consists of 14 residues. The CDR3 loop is CASTTGGPYNEQFF. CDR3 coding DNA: TGTGCCAGCACTACGGGGGGGCCGTACAATGAGCAGTTCTTC.

CDR3 amino acids: CASSGVQGNAAFF. The CDR3 DNA reads TGTGCCAGCAGTGGAGTCCAGGGAAACGCGGCTTTCTTT. The chain is built from TRBV6-5 and TRBJ1-1; TRBD1 is a possible D gene (5 bases). V was clipped by 5 bases and J by 11 bases, with 18 bases between them. The CDR3 consists of 13 residues. CDR1 is MNHEY and CDR2 is SVGAGI in the germline V gene.

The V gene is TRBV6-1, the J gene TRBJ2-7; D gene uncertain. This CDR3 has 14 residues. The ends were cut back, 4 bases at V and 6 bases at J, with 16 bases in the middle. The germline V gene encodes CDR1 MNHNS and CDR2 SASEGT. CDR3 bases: TGTGCCAGCAGTGCCGAAGACGAAGGGTCCGAGCAGTACTTC. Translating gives CASSAEDEGSEQYF.

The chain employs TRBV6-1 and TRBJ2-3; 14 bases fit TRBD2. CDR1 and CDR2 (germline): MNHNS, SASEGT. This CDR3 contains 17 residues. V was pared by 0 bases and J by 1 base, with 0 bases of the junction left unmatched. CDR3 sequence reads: CASSEAGLAGGTDTQYF. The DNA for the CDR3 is TGTGCCAGCAGTGAAGCGGGACTAGCGGGGGGCACAGATACGCAGTATTTT.